Below, 29 T cell receptor beta chains from the same sample are listed, as sequenced in a study of spatial heterogeneity in lung cancer. Time point meaning: sample taken at primary tumor resection. The study sequenced unsorted whole RNA from tumor, nontumor lung or frozen PBMC. TCRdb processed the 5' RACE reads anew with MiXCR; each CDR3 protein has one entry. The sample has approximately 11,000 distinct CDR3 sequences, roughly 3.5% seen once. The sequencing used PBMCs, collected at surgery. The receptor set was obtained from a female donor with early-stage non-small cell lung cancer.

This clonotype qualifies as medium-sized. This beta chain slipped into a library made for alpha chains as a stray read, so its size is not meaningful. J is TRBJ2-1 and V is TRBV4-3, with 8 positions matching TRBD2. CDR1 is LGHNA, CDR2 YSLEER, per germline. The CDR3 consists of 16 residues. With 1 base clipped from V and 5 bases from J, the junction kept 7 bases outside the gene matches. This CDR3 is CASSQGLAGKNNEQFF. As DNA, the CDR3 is TGCGCCAGCAGCCAAGGGTTAGCGGGAAAGAACAATGAGCAGTTCTTC.

This clonotype has at least ten counts. This beta chain is an off-target read within a library intended for alpha chains, so its frequency means little. This chain connects TRBV7-3 to TRBJ2-6; unclear D gene. Trimming pared 2 bases from V and 2 bases from J, leaving 10 bases between. The CDR3 is made up of 16 amino acids. CDR1 SGHTA and CDR2 FQGTGA come from the germline V gene. The CDR3 region is CASSLGTLAGANVLTF. The DNA for the CDR3 is TGTGCCAGCAGCTTAGGCACCCTCGCTGGGGCCAACGTCCTGACTTTC.

The sample holds many counts of this clonotype. This beta chain is an unintended read in a library built for alpha chains; its size means little. This chain links TRBV2 with TRBJ1-4, with TRBD1 as a possible D gene (5 bases). Germline CDR1 SNHLY, CDR2 FYNNEI. The CDR3 is 12 amino acids. The V gene lost 6 bases and the J gene lost 10 bases, with 12 bases spanning the gap. The CDR3 loop reads CASRDFQGKLFF. DNA of the CDR3: TGTGCCAGCAGAGACTTCCAGGGAAAACTGTTTTTT.

This clonotype occurred many times. This beta chain turned up in a library designed for alpha chains; as an off-target read, its abundance says little. V gene TRBV7-9 combines with J gene TRBJ1-2, with no clear D. The CDR3 length is 16 residues. The germline V and J ends were trimmed by 1 base and 3 bases, with 15 bases remaining between them. Germline V gives CDR1 SEHNR, CDR2 FQNEAQ (reference sequence). The CDR3 bases are TGTGCCAGCAGCTTAGTCCGGGTCCCTTATTACTATGGCTACACCTTC. It encodes CASSLVRVPYYYGYTF.

This clonotype was observed at least ten times. With the library built for alpha chains, this beta chain is off target and its frequency is not meaningful. V gene TRBV13 combines with J gene TRBJ2-2; TRBD2 is a possible D gene (5 bases). V lost 10 bases to trimming and J lost 4 bases, with 13 bases between them. The CDR3 sequence is 13 residues long. Germline loops: CDR1 PRHDT, CDR2 FYEKMQ (reference sequence). The CDR3 bases are TGTGCCACCCGGACTTGGGGCACCGGGGAGCTGTTTTTT. Its protein is CATRTWGTGELFF.

Ten or more counts support this clonotype. Since the library was made to target alpha chains, this beta chain is a stray read and its abundance is not meaningful. The chain employs TRBV28 and TRBJ2-7, with 7 nucleotides matching TRBD2. In germline, CDR1 is MDHEN, CDR2 SYDVKM. CDR3 length equals 14 residues. Trimming at V came to 5 bases and at J to 2 bases, leaving 6 bases not matched to a gene. The CDR3 is CASSEQRGTYEQYF. The CDR3 DNA reads as TGTGCCAGCAGTGAACAGCGGGGTACCTACGAGCAGTACTTC.

This clonotype was counted at least ten times. This beta chain turned up in a library designed for alpha chains; as an off-target read, its abundance says little. The CDR3 coding sequence is TGTGCCAGCAGCTTAACGATGAACACTGAAGCTTTCTTT. The encoded protein is CASSLTMNTEAFF. This chain joins TRBV7-3 and TRBJ1-1; no reliable D call. This CDR3 has 13 residues. Germline V gives CDR1 SGHTA, CDR2 FQGTGA. The germline V and J ends were trimmed by 0 bases and 0 bases, with 2 bases remaining between them.

As regards this clonotype: This beta chain turned up in a library designed for alpha chains; as an off-target read, its abundance says little. This chain links TRBV9 with TRBJ2-5; TRBD2 matches at 10 bases. This CDR3 comprises 15 residues. CDR1 is SGDLS, CDR2 YYNGEE, per germline. The V gene end was trimmed by 0 bases and the J gene end by 3 bases; junction bases not matched to a gene: 2. The CDR3 coding sequence is TGTGCCAGCAGCGTAGAAGGACTAGCGGAAGAGACCCAGTACTTC. Translated, it gives CASSVEGLAEETQYF.

This clonotype was counted ten times or more. This beta chain turned up in a library designed for alpha chains; as an off-target read, its abundance says little. The chain joins TRBV28 to TRBJ1-1; D is unresolved. CDR1 is MDHEN and CDR2 is SYDVKM in the germline V gene. V shed 3 bases and J shed 1 base, with 6 bases lying between them. CDR3 length: 13 residues. For the CDR3, the DNA is TGTGCCAGCAGTTTTTCGGGGAACACTGAAGCTTTCTTT. This sequence encodes CASSFSGNTEAFF.

This clonotype was seen many times. Because the library targeted alpha chains, this beta chain is an off-target read whose size means little. The chain uses TRBV12-3 or TRBV12-4 and TRBJ1-5; D is uncertain. This CDR3 has 14 amino acids. Trimming cost V 6 bases and J 2 bases, with 11 bases left between them. CDR3 sequence (DNA): TGTGCCAGCAGCGCTCAGTACGGCAATCAGCCCCAGCATTTT. This gives the protein CASSAQYGNQPQHF.

In its sample, this clonotype was seen many times. This beta chain lies outside the target of a library built for alpha chains; its clone size means little. This sequence joins TRBV3-2 and TRBJ1-1; the table's D call, TRBD1, was not checked against the DNA. TRBV3-2 is described as a pseudogene. The CDR3 covers 12 residues. CDR3 protein: CASSRWGTEAFF. The CDR3 region has the DNA TGTGCCAGCAGCCGTTGGGGGACTGAAGCTTTCTTT.

Many counts were recorded for this clonotype. The library was designed around alpha chains, so this beta chain is a stray read whose abundance carries little weight. The chain links TRBV6-1 to TRBJ2-5; 7 bases map to TRBD1. The CDR3 covers 16 residues. Germline CDR1 and CDR2: MNHNS and SASEGT. Trimming at V came to 5 bases and at J to 4 bases, leaving 13 bases not matched to a gene. DNA for the CDR3: TGTGCCAGCAGTCCCCTCGGACAGGTACCTCGAGAGACCCAGTACTTC. This gives the protein CASSPLGQVPRETQYF.

This clonotype was seen many times. The library was built for alpha chains, so this beta chain is an off-target read and its size means little. The chain has TRBV12-3 or TRBV12-4 and TRBJ2-3; 15 nucleotides line up with TRBD2. Trimming took 3 bases from V and 5 from J; bases not matched to a gene: 3. The length of the CDR3 is 16 residues. CDR3 coding DNA: TGTGCCAGCAGTTTCCTGGGACTAGCGGGAGGAGATACGCAGTATTTT. This encodes CASSFLGLAGGDTQYF.

This clonotype occurred many times. This beta chain is an unintended read in a library built for alpha chains; its size means little. V gene TRBV12-3 or TRBV12-4 combines with J gene TRBJ2-1, with TRBD2 identical over 12 bases. Trimming cost V 4 bases and J 4 bases; bases outside gene matches: 2. The CDR3 runs to 15 residues. CDR3 residues: CASSSGLAGYNEQFF. The CDR3 DNA follows: TGTGCCAGCAGTTCGGGACTAGCGGGTTACAATGAGCAGTTCTTC.

In its sample, this clonotype was seen many times. In a library made to pick up alpha chains, this beta chain is a stray read with a size that means little. This rearrangement joins TRBV12-3 or TRBV12-4 to TRBJ1-2; no reliable D call. V was pared by 6 bases and J by 6 bases, with 14 bases between. The CDR3 has 13 residues. The CDR3: CASSRGGYDGYTF. In nucleotides, the CDR3 is TGTGCCAGCAGCCGGGGAGGGTATGATGGCTACACCTTC.

This clonotype was seen at least ten times. This beta chain was picked up by a library intended for alpha chains and is off target, so its count carries little meaning. This chain connects TRBV5-1 to TRBJ2-5; D gene unclear. Germline V gives CDR1 SGHRS, CDR2 YFSETQ. The CDR3 runs 11 residues. V gave up 3 bases and J gave up 3 bases, with 3 bases separating them. The CDR3 region is CASSWEETQYF. The CDR3 coding sequence is TGCGCCAGCAGCTGGGAAGAGACCCAGTACTTC.

In regard to this clonotype: In a library made to pick up alpha chains, this beta chain is a stray read with a size that means little. This chain links TRBV3-1 with TRBJ2-1; D could derive from TRBD1 or TRBD2 (5 bases each). V lost 0 bases and J lost 2, with 8 bases in between. Germline values: CDR1 LGHDT, CDR2 YNNKEL (reference sequence). The CDR3 length is 15 residues. DNA for the CDR3: TGTGCCAGCAGCCAAGAGGGGACCACCTACAATGAGCAGTTCTTC. Translation gives CASSQEGTTYNEQFF.

This clonotype appeared many times. This beta chain is an off-target read within a library intended for alpha chains, so its frequency means little. The chain links TRBV4-2 to TRBJ2-7; D is ambiguous. V was pared by 0 bases and J by 0 bases, with 6 bases between. The CDR3 spans 14 residues. CDR1 and CDR2 (germline): LGHNA, YNFKEQ. The CDR3 is CASSQDPGSYEQYF. CDR3 DNA: TGTGCCAGCAGCCAAGACCCAGGCTCCTACGAGCAGTACTTC.

The table lists this clonotype with many counts. This beta chain was picked up by a library intended for alpha chains and is off target, so its count carries little meaning. J is TRBJ1-5 and V is TRBV23-1; D may be TRBD1 (5 bases). TRBV23-1 is an ORF; its function is uncertain. Trimming took off 2 bases at V and 1 base at J, with 21 bases between the two ends. There are 19 residues in the CDR3. The CDR3 sequence: CASSQPRKRGDYSNQPQHF. CDR3 DNA sequence: TGCGCCAGCAGTCAACCGAGGAAACGAGGGGATTACAGCAATCAGCCCCAGCATTTT.

This clonotype was counted many times. This beta chain is an unintended read in a library built for alpha chains; its size means little. The CDR3 DNA sequence: TGCGCCAGCAGCTTGGCGGGGAGCCAAGAGACCCAGTACTTC. Its translation: CASSLAGSQETQYF. This chain connects TRBV5-1 to TRBJ2-5, with D perhaps matching TRBD2 (5 bases). The length of the CDR3 is 14 residues. The germline V gene encodes CDR1 SGHRS and CDR2 YFSETQ. Trimming removed 0 bases from V and 1 base from J, with 7 bases in between. The variable domain in full, with the rest retrieved from reference TRBV5-1 and TRBJ2-5, is KAGVTQTPRYLIKTRGQQVTLSCSPISGHRSVSWYQQTPGQGLQFLFEYFSETQRNKGNFPGRFSGRQFSNSRSEMNVSTLELGDSALYLCASSLAGSQETQYFGPGTRLLVL.

This clonotype was counted at least ten times. The library was prepared for alpha chains; this beta chain is a stray read, so its frequency means little. DNA for the CDR3: TGCAGCGTTGGACAGTACAATCAGCCCCAGCATTTT. It is translated as CSVGQYNQPQHF. The chain recombines TRBV29-1 with TRBJ1-5; a weak D match, TRBD1 (5 bases). The CDR3 contains 12 residues. Trimming pared 4 bases from V and 3 bases from J, leaving 7 bases between. Germline CDR1 is SQVTM and CDR2 is ANQGSEA. Based on the CDR3 plus reference TRBV29-1 and TRBJ1-5, the full variable domain is SAVISQKPSRDICQRGTSLTIQCQVDSQVTMMFWYRQQPGQSLTLIATANQGSEATYESGFVIDKFPISRPNLTFSTLTVSNMSPEDSSIYLCSVGQYNQPQHFGDGTRLSIL.

This clonotype appeared a few times. This beta chain is an unintended read in a library built for alpha chains; its size means little. The V gene is TRBV5-1, the J gene TRBJ2-5, with D tentatively TRBD2 (6 bases). Germline assignment: CDR1 SGHRS and CDR2 YFSETQ. The CDR3 is made up of 15 amino acids. With 6 bases removed from V and 4 bases from J, the gap between germline ends came to 19 bases. CDR3 loop: CASTPGTAGRETQYF. The CDR3, as DNA: TGCGCCAGCACTCCAGGAACGGCGGGGAGAGAGACCCAGTACTTC.

This clonotype came up many times. This beta chain represents an off-target read in a library built for alpha chains; its size is of limited meaning. The chain couples TRBV27 to TRBJ2-5; 12 bases align to TRBD2. The CDR3 loop spans 18 amino acids. V lost 5 bases and J lost 5; bases outside the gene matches: 15. CDR1 MNHEY and CDR2 SMNVEV come from the germline V gene (reference sequence). The CDR3 sequence is CASSPNSASGRARETQYF. The CDR3 nucleotides are TGTGCCAGCAGTCCCAATTCGGCTAGCGGGAGGGCCCGGGAGACCCAGTACTTC.

Ten or more counts support this clonotype. A library prepared for alpha chains yielded this beta chain as an off-target read; its size is of little meaning. The V gene is TRBV28, the J gene TRBJ1-1, with no clear D. Per germline, CDR1 MDHEN and CDR2 SYDVKM. The CDR3 runs to 14 residues. The V gene lost 4 bases and the J gene lost 4 bases, with 13 bases spanning the gap. CDR3 loop: CASSSDLRPTEAFF. The CDR3 DNA reads as TGTGCCAGCAGTTCCGACCTCAGGCCCACTGAAGCTTTCTTT.

This clonotype was seen only a few times. With the library built for alpha chains, this beta chain is off target and its frequency is not meaningful. V is TRBV6-5 and J is TRBJ2-1, with no clear D. V lost 2 bases, J lost 9 bases, and 5 bases lay in between. The germline CDR1 and CDR2 sequences are MNHEY and SVGAGI. The CDR3 spans 11 residues. The CDR3 nucleotides are TGTGCCAGCAGTTACGACCGTGAGCAGTTCTTC. It encodes CASSYDREQFF.

The sample holds many counts of this clonotype. The library was designed around alpha chains, so this beta chain is a stray read whose abundance carries little weight. J is TRBJ2-1 and V is TRBV6-2 or TRBV6-3, with 10 bases fitting TRBD2. The CDR3 is 16 residues long. CDR1 is MNHEY and CDR2 is SVGEGT in the germline V gene. V was clipped by 5 bases and J by 6 bases; unmatched bases: 10. The CDR3 DNA follows: TGTGCCAGCAGTGTACCGGGACTAGCGCATCCCAATGAGCAGTTCTTC. Its protein is CASSVPGLAHPNEQFF.

This clonotype was picked up many times. This beta chain slipped into a library made for alpha chains as a stray read, so its size is not meaningful. The rearrangement uses TRBV11-1 and TRBJ1-1, with 8 bases identical to TRBD1. Germline assignment: CDR1 SGHAT and CDR2 FQDESV (reference sequence). With V trimmed by 2 bases and J by 1 base, 12 bases remained unmatched. CDR3 size: 18 residues. The CDR3 protein is CASSLRGSPGTGNTEAFF. DNA of the CDR3: TGTGCCAGCAGCTTACGGGGTAGTCCCGGGACAGGGAACACTGAAGCTTTCTTT.

This clonotype was found many times. Since the library was made to target alpha chains, this beta chain is a stray read and its abundance is not meaningful. The chain links TRBV11-2 to TRBJ2-1, with 10 bases identical to TRBD2. Germline values: CDR1 SGHAT, CDR2 FQNNGV. The CDR3 has 16 residues. J gave up 5 bases and V 5 bases, and 9 bases lay outside the gene matches. CDR3 nucleotides: TGTGCCAGCAGCCCCCGGACTAGCGGAACTCACAATGAGCAGTTCTTC. Its translation: CASSPRTSGTHNEQFF.

In its sample, this clonotype was seen many times. This beta chain came through as a stray read in a library set up for alpha chains, and its size says little. The chain links TRBV10-3 to TRBJ2-1; a possible D gene is TRBD2 (6 bases). V was pared by 6 bases and J by 6 bases, with 15 bases between. The V gene's germline CDR1 is ENHRY and CDR2 SYGVKD. This CDR3 is built from 14 residues. The CDR3, as DNA: TGTGCCATCAGAATGAACCTAGCGACCAATGAGCAGTTCTTC. Its protein product is CAIRMNLATNEQFF.